Presented here are 4 T cell receptor beta chains from one specimen sequenced in a study of CD8 T cells in ankylosing spondylitis. These receptors' antigens are unknown. TCRdb reprocessed the 5' RACE reads via MiXCR and lists one record per CDR3 protein. The table includes about 540,000 distinct CDR3 sequences, about an eighth detected once. Study observations and caveats: Ankylosing spondylitis blood appeared to carry a characteristic TCR beta motif of several highly homologous variants.

Sequencing used blood, either unsorted or a sorted T cell fraction (not recorded which). These receptors came from a male donor with ankylosing spondylitis.

This clonotype was counted ten times or more. This rearrangement joins TRBV12-3 or TRBV12-4 to TRBJ2-3; no clear D gene. The CDR3 totals 14 residues. V was cut by 8 bases and J by 0 bases, with 12 bases left in between. Here the CDR3 DNA reads TGTGCCAGCGCGCCCCATACTAGCACAGATACGCAGTATTTT. Translation gives CASAPHTSTDTQYF.

V and J are TRBV11-3 and TRBJ2-3, with a tentative D call TRBD1 (5 bases). The length of the CDR3 is 15 residues. Looked up from germline, CDR1 is SGHNT and CDR2 is YENEEA. V shed 1 base and J shed 6 bases, with 14 bases lying between them. CDR3 DNA sequence: TGTGCCAGCAGCTTAGGTCAGCTCAAGGGGGATACGCAGTATTTT. It specifies CASSLGQLKGDTQYF.

This clonotype occurred a few times. The J gene is TRBJ2-1, the V gene TRBV5-1; TRBD2 matches at 12 bases. Per germline, CDR1 SGHRS and CDR2 YFSETQ. This CDR3 has 16 residues. The V gene end was trimmed by 1 base and the J gene end by 6 bases; junction bases not matched to a gene: 5. Here the CDR3 reads CASSLLAGGTFNEQFF. Written as DNA, the CDR3 is TGCGCCAGCAGCTTGCTAGCGGGAGGGACCTTCAATGAGCAGTTCTTC. The full variable domain, with the rest looked up from reference TRBV5-1 and TRBJ2-1, is KAGVTQTPRYLIKTRGQQVTLSCSPISGHRSVSWYQQTPGQGLQFLFEYFSETQRNKGNFPGRFSGRQFSNSRSEMNVSTLELGDSALYLCASSLLAGGTFNEQFFGPGTRLTVL.

This clonotype occurred many times. CDR3 nucleotide sequence: TGTGCCAGCAGTATAACAGGGAGTTCAGAAAAACTGTTTTTT. This codes for CASSITGSSEKLFF. The chain recombines TRBV12-3 or TRBV12-4 with TRBJ1-4; a weak D match, TRBD1 (6 bases). Trimming left V 5 bases short and J 8 bases short, with 15 bases between. The CDR3 contains 14 residues.